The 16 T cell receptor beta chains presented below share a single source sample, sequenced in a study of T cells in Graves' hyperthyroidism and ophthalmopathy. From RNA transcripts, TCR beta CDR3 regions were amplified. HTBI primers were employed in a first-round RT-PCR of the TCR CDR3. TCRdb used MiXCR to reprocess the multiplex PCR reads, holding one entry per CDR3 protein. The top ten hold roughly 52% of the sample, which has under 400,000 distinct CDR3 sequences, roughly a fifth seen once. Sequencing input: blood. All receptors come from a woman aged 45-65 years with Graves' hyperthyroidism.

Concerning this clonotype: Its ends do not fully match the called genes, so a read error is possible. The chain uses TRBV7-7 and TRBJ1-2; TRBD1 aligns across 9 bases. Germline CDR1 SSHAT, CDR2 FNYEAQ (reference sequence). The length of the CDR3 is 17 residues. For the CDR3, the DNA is TGTGCTAGCAGCTCCGACAGGGGGAGGTCGACTAACTATGGCTACACCTTC. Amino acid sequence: CASSSDRGRSTNYGYTF.

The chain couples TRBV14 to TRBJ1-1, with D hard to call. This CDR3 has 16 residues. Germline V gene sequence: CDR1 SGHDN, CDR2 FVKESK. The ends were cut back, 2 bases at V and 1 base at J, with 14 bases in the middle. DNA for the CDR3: TGTGCCAGCAGCCAAATTCTTGGGTACTCGAACACTGAAGCTTTCTTT. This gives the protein CASSQILGYSNTEAFF.

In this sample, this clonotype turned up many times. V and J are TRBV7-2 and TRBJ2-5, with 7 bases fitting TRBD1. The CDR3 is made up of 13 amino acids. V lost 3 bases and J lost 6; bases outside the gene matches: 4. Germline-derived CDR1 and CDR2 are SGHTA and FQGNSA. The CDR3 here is CASSLRQGQTQYF. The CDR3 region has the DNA TGTGCCAGCAGCTTGAGACAGGGACAGACCCAGTACTTC.

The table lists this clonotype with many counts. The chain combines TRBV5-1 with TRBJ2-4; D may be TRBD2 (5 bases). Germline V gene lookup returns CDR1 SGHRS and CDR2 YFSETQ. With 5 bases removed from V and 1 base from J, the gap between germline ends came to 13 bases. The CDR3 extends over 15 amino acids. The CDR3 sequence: CASRAETGAKNIQYF. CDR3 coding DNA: TGCGCCAGCAGGGCCGAGACGGGGGCCAAAAACATTCAGTACTTC.

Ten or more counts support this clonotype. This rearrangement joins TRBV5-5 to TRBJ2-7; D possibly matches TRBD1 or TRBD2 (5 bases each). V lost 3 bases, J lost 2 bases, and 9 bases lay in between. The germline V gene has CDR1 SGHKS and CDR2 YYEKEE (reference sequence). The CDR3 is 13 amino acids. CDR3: CASSWGPAYEQYF. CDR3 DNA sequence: TGTGCCAGCAGCTGGGGACCTGCCTACGAGCAGTACTTC. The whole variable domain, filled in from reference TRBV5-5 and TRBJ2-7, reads DAGVTQSPTHLIKTRGQQVTLRCSPISGHKSVSWYQQVLGQGPQFIFQYYEKEERGRGNFPDRFSARQFPNYSSELNVNALLLGDSALYLCASSWGPAYEQYFGPGTRLTVT.

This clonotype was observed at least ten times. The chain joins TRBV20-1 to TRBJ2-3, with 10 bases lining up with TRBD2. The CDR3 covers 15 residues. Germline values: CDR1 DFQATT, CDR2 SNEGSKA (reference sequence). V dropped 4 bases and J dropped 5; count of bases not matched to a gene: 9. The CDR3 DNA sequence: TGCAGTGCTACTCGGCCTAGCGGGAGAGGAGATACGCAGTATTTT. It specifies CSATRPSGRGDTQYF.

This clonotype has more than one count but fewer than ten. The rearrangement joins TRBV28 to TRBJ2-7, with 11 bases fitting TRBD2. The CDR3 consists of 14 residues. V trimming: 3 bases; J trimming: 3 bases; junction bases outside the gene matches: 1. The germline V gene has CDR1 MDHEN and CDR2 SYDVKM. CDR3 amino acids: CASSFSGGGYEQYF. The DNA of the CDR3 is TGTGCCAGCAGTTTTAGCGGGGGGGGCTACGAGCAGTACTTC.

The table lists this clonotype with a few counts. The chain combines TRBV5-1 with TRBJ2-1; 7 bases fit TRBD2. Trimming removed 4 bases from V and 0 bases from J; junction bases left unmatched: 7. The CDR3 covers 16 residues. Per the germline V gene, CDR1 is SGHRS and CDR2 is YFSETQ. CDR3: CASSHQRGISYNEQFF. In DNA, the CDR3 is TGCGCCAGCAGCCACCAGCGGGGCATCTCCTACAATGAGCAGTTCTTC.

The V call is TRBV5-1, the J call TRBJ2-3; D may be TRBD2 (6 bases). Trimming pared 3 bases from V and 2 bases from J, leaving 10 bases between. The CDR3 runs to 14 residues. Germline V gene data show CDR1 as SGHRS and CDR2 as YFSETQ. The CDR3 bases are TGCGCCAGCAGCTGGGACTCCAACACAGATACGCAGTATTTT. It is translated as CASSWDSNTDTQYF.

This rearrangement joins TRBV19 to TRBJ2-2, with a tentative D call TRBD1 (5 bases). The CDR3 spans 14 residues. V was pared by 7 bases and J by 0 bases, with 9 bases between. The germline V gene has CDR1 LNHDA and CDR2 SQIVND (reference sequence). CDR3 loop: CASITQANTGELFF. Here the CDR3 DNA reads TGTGCCAGTATCACACAGGCGAACACCGGGGAGCTGTTTTTT. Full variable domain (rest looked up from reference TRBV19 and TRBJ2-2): DGGITQSPKYLFRKEGQNVTLSCEQNLNHDAMYWYRQDPGQGLRLIYYSQIVNDFQKGDIAEGYSVSREKKESFPLTVTSAQKNPTAFYLCASITQANTGELFFGEGSRLTVL.

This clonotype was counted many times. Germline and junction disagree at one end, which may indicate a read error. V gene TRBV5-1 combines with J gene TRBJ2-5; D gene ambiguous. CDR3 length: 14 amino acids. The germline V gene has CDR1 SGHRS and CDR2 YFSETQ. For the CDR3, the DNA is TGCGCCAACAGCTCCCGGGCCAACCAAGAGACCCAGTACTTC. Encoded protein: CANSSRANQETQYF.

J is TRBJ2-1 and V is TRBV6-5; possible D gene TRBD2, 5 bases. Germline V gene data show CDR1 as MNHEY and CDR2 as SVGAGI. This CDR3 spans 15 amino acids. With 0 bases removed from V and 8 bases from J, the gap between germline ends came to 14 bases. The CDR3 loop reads CASSYSWLAGYEQFF. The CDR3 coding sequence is TGTGCCAGCAGTTACTCGTGGCTAGCTGGATATGAGCAGTTCTTC.

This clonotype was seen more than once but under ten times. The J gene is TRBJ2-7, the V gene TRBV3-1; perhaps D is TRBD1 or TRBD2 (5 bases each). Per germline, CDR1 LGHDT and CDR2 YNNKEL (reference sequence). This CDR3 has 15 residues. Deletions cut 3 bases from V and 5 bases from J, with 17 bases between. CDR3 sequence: CASSHLLSPGHEQYF. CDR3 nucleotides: TGTGCCAGCAGCCACCTCCTGTCCCCGGGGCACGAGCAGTACTTC.

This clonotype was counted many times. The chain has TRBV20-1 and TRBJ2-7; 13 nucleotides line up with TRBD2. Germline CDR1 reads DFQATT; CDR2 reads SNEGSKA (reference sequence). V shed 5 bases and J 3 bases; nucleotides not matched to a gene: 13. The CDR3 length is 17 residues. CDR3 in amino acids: CSAGRAGLAGFGYEQYF. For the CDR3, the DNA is TGCAGTGCTGGGCGAGCGGGACTAGCGGGATTTGGCTACGAGCAGTACTTC.

Written as DNA, the CDR3 is TGTGCCAGTAGTCATGATCCCAATCAGCCCCAGCATTTT. Encoded protein: CASSHDPNQPQHF. The chain employs TRBV19 and TRBJ1-5; D not certain. The CDR3 has 13 residues. V gave up 5 bases and J gave up 3 bases, with 8 bases separating them. Per germline, CDR1 LNHDA and CDR2 SQIVND (reference sequence).

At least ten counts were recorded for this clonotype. The CDR3 DNA sequence: TGTGCCTGGAGCGCTGGGATCCCCACAGATACGCAGTATTTT. This encodes CAWSAGIPTDTQYF. The chain carries TRBV7-9 and TRBJ2-3; D not resolved. With 11 bases removed from V and 2 bases from J, the gap between germline ends came to 17 bases. The germline V gene has CDR1 SEHNR and CDR2 FQNEAQ (reference sequence). This CDR3 spans 14 amino acids.